This is a list of T cell receptor beta chains from one sample in a study of T cells in Graves' hyperthyroidism and ophthalmopathy. A single record per CDR3 protein comes from TCRdb applying MiXCR to the multiplex PCR reads. The profile shows a few hundred thousand distinct CDR3 sequences, 15% to 19% of them singletons. What was sequenced was blood. These receptor sequences come from a woman in her 30s with Graves' hyperthyroidism. Each CDR3 is given without its conserved first and last residue. Each record gives: V gene, J gene, CDR3 protein.

V gene: TRBV27; J gene: TRBJ2-7; CDR3 protein: ASSLSQGSYEQY
V gene: TRBV19; J gene: TRBJ1-6; CDR3 protein: ASKRSGFNSPLH
V gene: TRBV7-2; J gene: TRBJ2-1; CDR3 protein: ASPGSSGRKAYNEQF
V gene: TRBV2; J gene: TRBJ1-2; CDR3 protein: ASSEVRGGGYT
V gene: TRBV27; J gene: TRBJ2-1; CDR3 protein: ASRPTGISYNEQF
V gene: TRBV5-8; J gene: TRBJ2-5; CDR3 protein: ASSRRTGVETQY
V gene: TRBV24-1; J gene: TRBJ2-3; CDR3 protein: ATSETGQGSPDTQY
V gene: TRBV7-9; J gene: TRBJ1-1; CDR3 protein: ASSRRTGVIQDTEAF
V gene: TRBV27; J gene: TRBJ2-7; CDR3 protein: ASSTLISGEQY
V gene: TRBV27; J gene: TRBJ2-6; CDR3 protein: ASWGSGGLSGANVLT
V gene: TRBV2; J gene: TRBJ2-1; CDR3 protein: ASSFEGTQQYEQF
V gene: TRBV10-2; J gene: TRBJ2-7; CDR3 protein: ASSELRYEQY
V gene: TRBV4-2; J gene: TRBJ2-5; CDR3 protein: ASSQVSGLAGVETQY
V gene: TRBV27; J gene: TRBJ2-5; CDR3 protein: ASSLSGMETQY
V gene: TRBV28; J gene: TRBJ2-1; CDR3 protein: ASSSTPRTGRYNEQF
V gene: TRBV29-1; J gene: TRBJ1-5; CDR3 protein: SVAGGTDNQPQH
V gene: TRBV19; J gene: TRBJ2-1; CDR3 protein: ASSPGTSGIWWNEQF
V gene: TRBV11-2; J gene: TRBJ1-1; CDR3 protein: ASSIATNTEAF
V gene: TRBV6-5; J gene: TRBJ2-7; CDR3 protein: ASSYVQNYEQY
V gene: TRBV5-1; J gene: TRBJ1-1; CDR3 protein: ASSPRIMNTEAF
V gene: TRBV5-5; J gene: TRBJ1-5; CDR3 protein: ASSWDRNQPQH
V gene: TRBV18; J gene: TRBJ2-1; CDR3 protein: ASSPQWELGNEQF
V gene: TRBV7-9; J gene: TRBJ2-7; CDR3 protein: ASSRRDGHYEQY
V gene: TRBV28; J gene: TRBJ1-2; CDR3 protein: ASSLQGAGAGGYT
V gene: TRBV12-3/TRBV12-4; J gene: TRBJ1-3; CDR3 protein: ASSLTGPASGNTIY
V gene: TRBV5-1; J gene: TRBJ2-1; CDR3 protein: ASSDQWGSEQF
V gene: TRBV6-1; J gene: TRBJ1-5; CDR3 protein: ASSDGSGTGMIRGNQPQH
V gene: TRBV7-2; J gene: TRBJ1-6; CDR3 protein: ASSPGGFNSPLH
V gene: TRBV4-1; J gene: TRBJ1-4; CDR3 protein: ASSQETVEATNEKLF
V gene: TRBV3-1; J gene: TRBJ2-3; CDR3 protein: ASSLGLAAITDTQY
V gene: TRBV4-2; J gene: TRBJ2-1; CDR3 protein: ASSQVKGQGFNEQF
V gene: TRBV7-9; J gene: TRBJ2-3; CDR3 protein: ASSLRDYPTDTQY
V gene: TRBV19; J gene: TRBJ2-2; CDR3 protein: ASIGTQLHTGELF
V gene: TRBV20-1; J gene: TRBJ2-1; CDR3 protein: SARRGPFLRNEQF
V gene: TRBV28; J gene: TRBJ2-1; CDR3 protein: ASIQTSGLGEQF
V gene: TRBV28; J gene: TRBJ2-5; CDR3 protein: ASSSGGGVRETQY
V gene: TRBV7-2; J gene: TRBJ2-3; CDR3 protein: ASSPRGGTGPYTDTQY
V gene: TRBV7-9; J gene: TRBJ2-2; CDR3 protein: ASSSPSGGTGELF
V gene: TRBV7-2; J gene: TRBJ2-7; CDR3 protein: ASSLVTYTGGNYEQY
V gene: TRBV6-1; J gene: TRBJ2-7; CDR3 protein: ASEAPRGEQY
V gene: TRBV13; J gene: TRBJ2-7; CDR3 protein: ASSLLADEQY
V gene: TRBV27; J gene: TRBJ2-7; CDR3 protein: ASSSPGTSNEQY
V gene: TRBV11-2; J gene: TRBJ2-7; CDR3 protein: ASTGLAGGPSYEQY
V gene: TRBV27; J gene: TRBJ2-5; CDR3 protein: ASSFRSRGLWETQY
V gene: TRBV6-1; J gene: TRBJ2-1; CDR3 protein: ASSDETGRSYNEQF
V gene: TRBV3-1; J gene: TRBJ1-5; CDR3 protein: ASSPGTGPTQPQH
V gene: TRBV2; J gene: TRBJ2-1; CDR3 protein: ASNSGGSYNEQF
V gene: TRBV19; J gene: TRBJ2-7; CDR3 protein: ASSIPLAAWAMRSYEQY
V gene: TRBV7-2; J gene: TRBJ2-1; CDR3 protein: ASSLDLQGGYNEQF
V gene: TRBV7-2; J gene: TRBJ1-2; CDR3 protein: ASSLYQANYGYT
V gene: TRBV18; J gene: TRBJ2-3; CDR3 protein: ASSPPLGDTQY
V gene: TRBV7-8; J gene: TRBJ2-1; CDR3 protein: ASSTLSGQNSYNEQF
V gene: TRBV5-1; J gene: TRBJ1-2; CDR3 protein: ASSRKTGRYGYT
V gene: TRBV20-1; J gene: TRBJ2-3; CDR3 protein: SARAGLAGNTQY
V gene: TRBV5-5; J gene: TRBJ2-3; CDR3 protein: ASSLEARTDTQY
V gene: TRBV14; J gene: TRBJ2-1; CDR3 protein: ASSLGGGVNEQF
V gene: TRBV5-1; J gene: TRBJ1-1; CDR3 protein: ASSLGSANTEAF
V gene: TRBV11-2; J gene: TRBJ1-1; CDR3 protein: ASSLAGEAF
V gene: TRBV5-1; J gene: TRBJ1-5; CDR3 protein: TSKVRDEQPQH
V gene: TRBV20-1; J gene: TRBJ2-5; CDR3 protein: SALYQETQY